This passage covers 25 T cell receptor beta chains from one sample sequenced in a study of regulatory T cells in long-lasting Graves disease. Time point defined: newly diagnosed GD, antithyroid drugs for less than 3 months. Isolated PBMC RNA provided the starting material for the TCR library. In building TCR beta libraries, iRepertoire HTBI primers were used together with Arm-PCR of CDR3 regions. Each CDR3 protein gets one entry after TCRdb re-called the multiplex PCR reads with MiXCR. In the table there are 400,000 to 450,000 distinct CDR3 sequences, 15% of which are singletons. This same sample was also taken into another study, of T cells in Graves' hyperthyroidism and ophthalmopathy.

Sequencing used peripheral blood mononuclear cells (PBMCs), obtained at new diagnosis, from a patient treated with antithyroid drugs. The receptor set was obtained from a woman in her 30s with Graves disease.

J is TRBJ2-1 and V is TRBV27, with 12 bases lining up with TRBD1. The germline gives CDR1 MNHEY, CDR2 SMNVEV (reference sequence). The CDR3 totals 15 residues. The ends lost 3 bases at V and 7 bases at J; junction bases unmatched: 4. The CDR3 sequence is CASSFGTGGGNEQFF. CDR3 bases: TGTGCCAGCAGTTTTGGGACAGGGGGCGGAAATGAGCAGTTCTTC.

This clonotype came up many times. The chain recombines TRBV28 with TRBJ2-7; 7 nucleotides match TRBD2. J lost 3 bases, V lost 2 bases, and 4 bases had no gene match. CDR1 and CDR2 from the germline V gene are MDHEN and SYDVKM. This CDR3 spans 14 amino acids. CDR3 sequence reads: CASSLAGVGYEQYF. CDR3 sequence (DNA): TGTGCCAGCAGTTTAGCGGGAGTTGGCTACGAGCAGTACTTC.

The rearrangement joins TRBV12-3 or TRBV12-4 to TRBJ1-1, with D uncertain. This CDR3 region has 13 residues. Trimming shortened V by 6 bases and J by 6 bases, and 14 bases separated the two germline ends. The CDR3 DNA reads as TGTGCCAGCAGCTCAAGTGAGGGTGCTGAAGCTTTCTTT. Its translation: CASSSSEGAEAFF.

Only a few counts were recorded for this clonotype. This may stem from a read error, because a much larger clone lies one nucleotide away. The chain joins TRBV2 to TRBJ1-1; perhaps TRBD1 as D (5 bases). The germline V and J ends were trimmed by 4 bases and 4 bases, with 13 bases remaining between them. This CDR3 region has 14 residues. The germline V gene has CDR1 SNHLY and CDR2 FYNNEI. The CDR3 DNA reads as TGTGCCAGCAGTGCCGGGGGGGAGACCACTGAAGCTTTCTTT. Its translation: CASSAGGETTEAFF.

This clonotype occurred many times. The CDR3 loop is CASSFSGTGGANTGELFF. Here the CDR3 DNA reads TGTGCCAGCAGCTTTTCGGGGACAGGGGGCGCGAACACCGGGGAGCTGTTTTTT. The chain joins TRBV7-3 to TRBJ2-2; 12 bases are shared with TRBD1. From germline, CDR1 is SGHTA and CDR2 FQGTGA. J lost 0 bases, V lost 3 bases, and 5 bases had no gene match. The CDR3 totals 18 residues.

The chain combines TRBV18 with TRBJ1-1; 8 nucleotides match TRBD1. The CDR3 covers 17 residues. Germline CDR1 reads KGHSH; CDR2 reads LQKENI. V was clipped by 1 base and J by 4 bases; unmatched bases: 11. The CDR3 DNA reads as TGTGCCAGCTCACCACAAGACAGGGGACGTTCGAGCACTGAAGCTTTCTTT. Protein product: CASSPQDRGRSSTEAFF.

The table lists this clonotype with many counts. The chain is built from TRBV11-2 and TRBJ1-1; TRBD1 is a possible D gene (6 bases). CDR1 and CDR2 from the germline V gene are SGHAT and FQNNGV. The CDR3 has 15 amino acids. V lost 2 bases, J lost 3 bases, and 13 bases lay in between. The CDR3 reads CASSLWQEGDTEAFF. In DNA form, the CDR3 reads TGTGCCAGCAGCTTATGGCAAGAGGGGGACACTGAAGCTTTCTTT.

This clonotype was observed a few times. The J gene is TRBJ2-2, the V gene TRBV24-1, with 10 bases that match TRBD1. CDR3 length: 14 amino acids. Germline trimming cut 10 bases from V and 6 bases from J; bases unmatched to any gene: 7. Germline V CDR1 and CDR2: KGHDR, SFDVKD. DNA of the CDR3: TGTGCCACACACGGGACAGGGGTCCCCGGGGAGCTGTTTTTT. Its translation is CATHGTGVPGELFF.

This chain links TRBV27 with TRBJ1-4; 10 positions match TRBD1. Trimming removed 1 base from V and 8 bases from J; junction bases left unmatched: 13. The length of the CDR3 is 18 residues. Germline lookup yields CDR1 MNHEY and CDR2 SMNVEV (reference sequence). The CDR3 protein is CASSLWGTGALLGEKLFF. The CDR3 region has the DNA TGTGCCAGCAGTTTATGGGGGACAGGGGCGCTTCTAGGGGAAAAACTGTTTTTT.

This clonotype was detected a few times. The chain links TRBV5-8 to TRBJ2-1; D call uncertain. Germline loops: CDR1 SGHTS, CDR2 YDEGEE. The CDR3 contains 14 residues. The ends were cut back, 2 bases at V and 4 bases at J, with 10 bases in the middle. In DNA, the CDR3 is TGTGCCAGCAGCTTACTTAGGCGGTACAATGAGCAGTTCTTC. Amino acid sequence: CASSLLRRYNEQFF.

CDR3 DNA sequence: TGTGCCAGCAGCATCTCAGGGAGCTCCTATAATTCACCCCTCCACTTT. Protein product: CASSISGSSYNSPLHF. The chain employs TRBV7-2 and TRBJ1-6, with D maybe TRBD1 (5 bases). The germline V gene encodes CDR1 SGHTA and CDR2 FQGNSA. The CDR3 sequence is 16 residues long. V was shortened by 5 bases and J by 0 bases, with 11 bases between the two germline ends.

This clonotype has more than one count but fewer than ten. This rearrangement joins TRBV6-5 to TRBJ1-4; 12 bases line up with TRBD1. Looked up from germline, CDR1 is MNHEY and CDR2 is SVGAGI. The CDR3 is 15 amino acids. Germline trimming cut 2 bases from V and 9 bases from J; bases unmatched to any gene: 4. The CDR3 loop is CASSYQGQGAKKLFF. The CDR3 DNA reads TGTGCCAGCAGTTACCAGGGACAGGGGGCCAAAAAACTGTTTTTT.

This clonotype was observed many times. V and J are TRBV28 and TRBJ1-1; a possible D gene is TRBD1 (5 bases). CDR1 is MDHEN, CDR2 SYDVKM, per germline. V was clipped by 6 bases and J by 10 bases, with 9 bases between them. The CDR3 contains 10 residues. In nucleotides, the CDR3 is TGTGCCAGCAGCTCGGGGGTAGCTTTCTTT. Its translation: CASSSGVAFF.

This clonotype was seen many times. The CDR3 is CASSYIAGGAFEQFF. DNA for the CDR3: TGTGCCAGCAGTTACATAGCGGGAGGGGCTTTTGAGCAGTTCTTC. The genes are TRBV27 and TRBJ2-1; 11 nucleotides line up with TRBD2. The CDR3 totals 15 residues. CDR1 MNHEY and CDR2 SMNVEV come from the germline V gene (reference sequence). With 4 bases clipped from V and 9 bases from J, the junction kept 8 bases outside the gene matches.

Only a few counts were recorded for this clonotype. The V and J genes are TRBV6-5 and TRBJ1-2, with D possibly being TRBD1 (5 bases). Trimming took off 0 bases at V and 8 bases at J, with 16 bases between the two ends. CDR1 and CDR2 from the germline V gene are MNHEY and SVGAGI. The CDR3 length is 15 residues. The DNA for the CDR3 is TGTGCCAGCAGTTACTCGCGGGACCTCCAAAGAGGCTACACCTTC. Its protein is CASSYSRDLQRGYTF.

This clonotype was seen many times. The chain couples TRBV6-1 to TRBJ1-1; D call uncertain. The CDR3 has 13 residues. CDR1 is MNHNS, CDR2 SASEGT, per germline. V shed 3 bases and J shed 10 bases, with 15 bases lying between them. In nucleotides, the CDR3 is TGTGCCAGCAGTGAGGCCTCACCCGGTGGAGCTTTCTTT. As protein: CASSEASPGGAFF.

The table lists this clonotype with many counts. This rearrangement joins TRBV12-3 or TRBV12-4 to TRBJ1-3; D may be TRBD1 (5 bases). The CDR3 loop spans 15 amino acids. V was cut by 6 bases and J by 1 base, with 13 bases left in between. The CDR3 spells CASRTAQDSGNTIYF. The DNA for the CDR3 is TGTGCCAGCAGGACAGCCCAAGATTCTGGAAACACCATATATTTT.

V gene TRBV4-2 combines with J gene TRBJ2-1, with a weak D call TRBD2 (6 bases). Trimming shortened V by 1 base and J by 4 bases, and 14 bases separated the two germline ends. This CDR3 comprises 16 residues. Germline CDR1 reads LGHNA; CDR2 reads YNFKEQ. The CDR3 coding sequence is TGTGCCAGCAGCCAAGTCCGGGACTCCACTTACAATGAGCAGTTCTTC. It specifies CASSQVRDSTYNEQFF.

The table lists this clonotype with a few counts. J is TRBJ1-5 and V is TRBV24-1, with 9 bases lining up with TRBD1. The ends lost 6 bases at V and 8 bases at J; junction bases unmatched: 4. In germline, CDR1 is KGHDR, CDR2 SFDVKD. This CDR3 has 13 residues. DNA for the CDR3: TGTGCCACCAGTCTGACAGGGGGGGAGCCCCAGCATTTT. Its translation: CATSLTGGEPQHF.

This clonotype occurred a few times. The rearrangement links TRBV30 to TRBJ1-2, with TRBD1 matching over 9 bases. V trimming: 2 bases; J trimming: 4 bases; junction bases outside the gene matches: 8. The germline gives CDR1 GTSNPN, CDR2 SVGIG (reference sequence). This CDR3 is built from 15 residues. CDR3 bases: TGTGCCTGGAGTCCAAGGGACAGGGTGAGCTATGGCTACACCTTC. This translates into CAWSPRDRVSYGYTF.

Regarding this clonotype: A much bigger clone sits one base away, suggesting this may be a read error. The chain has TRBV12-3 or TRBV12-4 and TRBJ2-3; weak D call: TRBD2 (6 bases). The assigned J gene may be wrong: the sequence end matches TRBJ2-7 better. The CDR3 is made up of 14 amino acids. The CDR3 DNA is TGTGCCAGCAGCCCTAACGGGAGACACTACGAGCAGTACTTC. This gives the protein CASSPNGRHYEQYF.

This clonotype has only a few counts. CDR3: CASERTSYNEQFF. The CDR3 nucleotides are TGTGCCAGCGAGAGGACTAGTTACAATGAGCAGTTCTTC. The chain has TRBV7-8 and TRBJ2-1; TRBD2 aligns across 7 bases. This CDR3 region has 13 residues. Trimming removed 8 bases from V and 4 bases from J; junction bases left unmatched: 5. Germline assignment: CDR1 SGHVS and CDR2 FQNEAQ.

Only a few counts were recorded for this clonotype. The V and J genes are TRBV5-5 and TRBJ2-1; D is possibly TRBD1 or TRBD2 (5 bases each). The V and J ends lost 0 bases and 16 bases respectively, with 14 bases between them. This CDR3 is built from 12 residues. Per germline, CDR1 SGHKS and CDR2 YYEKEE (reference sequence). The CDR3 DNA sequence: TGTGCCAGCAGCTTGGTTATGGGACCTGACTTCTTC. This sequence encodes CASSLVMGPDFF.

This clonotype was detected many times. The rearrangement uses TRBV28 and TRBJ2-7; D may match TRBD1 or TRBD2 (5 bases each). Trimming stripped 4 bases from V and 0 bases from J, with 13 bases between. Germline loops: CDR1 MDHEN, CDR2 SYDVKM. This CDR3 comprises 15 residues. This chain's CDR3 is CASSSTGTVSYEQYF. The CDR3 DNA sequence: TGTGCCAGCAGTTCAACCGGGACGGTCTCCTACGAGCAGTACTTC.

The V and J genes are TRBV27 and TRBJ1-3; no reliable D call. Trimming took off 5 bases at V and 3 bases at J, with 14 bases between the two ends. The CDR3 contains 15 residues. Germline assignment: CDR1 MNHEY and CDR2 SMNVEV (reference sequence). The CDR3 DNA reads TGTGCCAGCAGTCCTTCCCCATTAAATGGAAACACCATATATTTT. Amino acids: CASSPSPLNGNTIYF.